In its sample, the clone carrying this T cell receptor beta chain was seen many times. Its antigen remains unknown. 5'RACE with constant-segment primers yielded barcoded, UMI-tagged TCR alpha and TCR beta cDNA libraries. MiXCR, applied by TCRdb to the 5' RACE reads, yields one record per CDR3 protein. The sample lists hundreds of thousands of distinct CDR3 sequences; around 20% were seen once. The CDR3 loop spans 12 amino acids. Between the trimmed V and J ends, which lost 4 bases and 8 bases, there was a span of 12 bases. From germline, CDR1 is SGDLS and CDR2 YYNGEE. The sample comes from a study of T-cell memory formation after mild COVID-19. Study-level background: TCR clusters mostly belonged to single donors.

Overall study findings and caveats: Second-wave clones with a day 37 peak had unconfirmed SARS-CoV-2 specificity. The CD4+ clones that contracted clustered mainly within CM and EM, and the CD8+ clones concentrated in EMRA.

The V and J genes are TRBV9 and TRBJ1-1; TRBD1 might be the D (5 bases). This receptor was identified in an adult woman who had mild COVID-19 (a few samples of this study predate the infection). Cell type and time point are not known. The sample consisted of PBMCs or a T cell subset sorted from them (not recorded which). CDR3 DNA: TGTGCCAGCAGCAAAACAGACAGCGAAGCTTTCTTT. It specifies CASSKTDSEAFF.